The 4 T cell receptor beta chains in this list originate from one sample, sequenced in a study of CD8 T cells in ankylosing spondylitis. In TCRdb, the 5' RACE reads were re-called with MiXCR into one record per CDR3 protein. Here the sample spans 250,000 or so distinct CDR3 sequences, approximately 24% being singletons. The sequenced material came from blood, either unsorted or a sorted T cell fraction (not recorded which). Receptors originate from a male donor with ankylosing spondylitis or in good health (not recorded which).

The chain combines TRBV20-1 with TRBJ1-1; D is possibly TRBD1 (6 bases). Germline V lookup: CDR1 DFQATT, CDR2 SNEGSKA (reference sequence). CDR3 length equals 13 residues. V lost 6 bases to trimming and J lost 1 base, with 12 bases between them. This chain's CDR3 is CSARTVGNTEAFF. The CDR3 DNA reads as TGCAGTGCGAGGACAGTCGGGAACACTGAAGCTTTCTTT.

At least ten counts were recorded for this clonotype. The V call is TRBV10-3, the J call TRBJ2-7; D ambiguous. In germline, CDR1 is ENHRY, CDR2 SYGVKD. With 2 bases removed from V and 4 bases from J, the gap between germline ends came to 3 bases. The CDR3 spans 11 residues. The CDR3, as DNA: TGTGCCATCAGTGAGAGGTACGAGCAGTACTTC. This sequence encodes CAISERYEQYF.

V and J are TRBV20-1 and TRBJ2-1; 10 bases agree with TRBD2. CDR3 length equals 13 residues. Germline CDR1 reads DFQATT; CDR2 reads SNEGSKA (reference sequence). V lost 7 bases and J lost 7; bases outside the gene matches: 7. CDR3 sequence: CSVASGGGNEQFF. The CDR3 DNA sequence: TGCAGTGTTGCTAGCGGGGGAGGTAATGAGCAGTTCTTC.

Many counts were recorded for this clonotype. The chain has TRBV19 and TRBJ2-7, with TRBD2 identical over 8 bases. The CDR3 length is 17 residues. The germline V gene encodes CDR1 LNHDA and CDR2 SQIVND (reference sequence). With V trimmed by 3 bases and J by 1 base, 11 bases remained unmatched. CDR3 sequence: CASSMAGWTSRSYEQYF. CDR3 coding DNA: TGTGCCAGTAGTATGGCGGGGTGGACTAGCAGATCCTACGAGCAGTACTTC.